This T cell receptor beta chain was identified in a study of a mutant IDH1 vaccine in newly diagnosed glioma. CDR1 and CDR2 (germline): SGHDT, YYEEEE. This CDR3 has 14 residues. Trimming removed 4 bases from V and 4 bases from J, with 14 bases in between. Stated time point: week 47, end of study. Each dose delivered 300 ug of mutant IDH1 20-mer peptide subcutaneously with imiquimod. The repertoire was sequenced with immunoSEQ multiplex PCR; TCRdb's copy has only in-frame clones and lacks some. This table has some 87,000 clones, 80% to 90% appearing once. Notes on this clone: Its antigen is unidentified.

The source is a man aged 40-49 years with glioma. The J gene is TRBJ1-2, the V gene TRBV5-6; a weak D match, TRBD1 (6 bases). Sequenced material: PBMCs, taken from a glioma patient whose treatment included an IDH1 peptide vaccine. The CDR3 reads CASSTDRRLYGYTF. Here the CDR3 DNA reads TGTGCCAGCAGCACCGACAGGCGCCTCTATGGCTACACCTTC.